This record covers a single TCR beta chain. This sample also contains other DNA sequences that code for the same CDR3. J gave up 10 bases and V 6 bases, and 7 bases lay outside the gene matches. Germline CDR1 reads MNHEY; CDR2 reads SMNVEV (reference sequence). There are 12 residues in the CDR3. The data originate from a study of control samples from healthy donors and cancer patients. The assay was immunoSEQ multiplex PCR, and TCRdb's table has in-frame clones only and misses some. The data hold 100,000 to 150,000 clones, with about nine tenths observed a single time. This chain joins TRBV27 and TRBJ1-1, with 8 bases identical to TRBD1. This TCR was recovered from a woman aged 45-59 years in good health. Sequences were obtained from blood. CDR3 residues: CASSSLGQGAFF. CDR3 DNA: TGTGCCAGCAGCTCCCTTGGACAGGGAGCTTTCTTT.